This T cell receptor (beta chain) came from a study of regulatory T cells in long-lasting Graves disease. Many counts were recorded for this clonotype. Both iRepertoire HTBI primers and Arm-PCR of CDR3 regions were used to build the TCR beta libraries. TCRdb recomputed calls from the multiplex PCR reads with MiXCR, one row per CDR3 protein. This repertoire shows some 320,000 distinct CDR3 sequences, about 18% found once; its top ten account for less than 45%. Described time point: newly diagnosed GD, antithyroid drugs for less than 3 months. The TCR library was made from RNA that had been extracted from PBMCs in TRIzol. The CDR3 consists of 15 residues. Per germline, CDR1 MDHEN and CDR2 SYDVKM. The germline V and J ends were trimmed by 7 bases and 4 bases, with 19 bases remaining between them.

The sequencing here drew on peripheral blood mononuclear cells (PBMCs), taken at new diagnosis, from a patient treated with antithyroid drugs. The TCR comes from a female donor with Graves disease. This chain uses TRBV28 with TRBJ1-1; D gene ambiguous. CDR3 sequence reads: CASTSGGRWFTEAFF. CDR3 coding DNA: TGTGCCAGCACCTCCGGTGGACGTTGGTTCACTGAAGCTTTCTTT.